One TCR beta chain is described in this entry. Its matching antigen is unknown. The record originates from a study of cytomegalovirus exposure and HLA in healthy donors. PCR employed 60 Vbeta and 13 Jbeta primers. The assay was immunoSEQ multiplex PCR, and TCRdb's table has in-frame clones only and misses some. The profile shows about 180,000 clones, around 80% of them singletons. From germline, CDR1 is SNHLY and CDR2 FYNNEI. The CDR3 sequence is 14 residues long. The V end lost 1 base, the J end lost 6 bases, and 10 bases lay between the germline ends. Study-wide points: Some TCR beta chains (about 180 of them) were listed as cytomegalovirus-associated. TCR beta chains associated with HLA were, in a later analysis, more clonally expanded than equally common others. The majority of TCR sequences were rare, yet some public TCRs appeared in many donors.

This chain connects TRBV2 to TRBJ1-5; perhaps TRBD1 as D (6 bases). This TCR was recovered from a woman in her 40s in good health and CMV-seronegative. Sequencing input: PBMCs. CDR3 nucleotides: TGTGCCAGCAGTGAAGGGGGGCAAGGTCAGCCCCAGCATTTT. Residues: CASSEGGQGQPQHF.